This is a list of T cell receptor beta chains from one sample in a study of cytomegalovirus exposure and HLA in healthy donors. Some clones are missing from TCRdb's copy, which holds only in-frame ones; the method was immunoSEQ multiplex PCR. The table has approximately 140,000 clones, around 70% seen once. Sequencing was done on a sample of PBMCs. These receptors came from an older woman in good health and CMV-seropositive. Each CDR3 is given with its conserved first and last residue. A D gene is named only where the DNA matches it firmly. The size field is filled for only some rows; it gives once, few, many or a size class.

CDR3 DNA | CDR3 protein | J gene | V gene | clone size | D gene
TGTGCCATCACTGTGAGCGGTTCACCCCTCCACTTT | CAITVSGSPLHF | TRBJ1-6 | TRBV10-3 | . | .
TGTGCCAGCATACCGGGGGGGAGTCCTTCACCCCTCCACTTT | CASIPGGSPSPLHF | TRBJ1-6 | TRBV28 | . | .
TGTGCCACCGCACAAGATACCGGGACACCGAACACTGAAGCTTTCTTT | CATAQDTGTPNTEAFF | TRBJ1-1 | TRBV6-4 | . | .
TGTGCCAGTAGTCGTGGAGGAGCTAGCGGGGGGGCCGATGGGCAGTTCTTC | CASSRGGASGGADGQFF | TRBJ2-1 | TRBV19 | . | TRBD2
TGTGCCAGCAGTTACCGGCAGGCCACCTACGAGCAGTACTTC | CASSYRQATYEQYF | TRBJ2-7 | TRBV6-5 | . | .
TGTGCCAGCAGCTTTGGTCGAGACAGGGCGGGCTACACCTTC | CASSFGRDRAGYTF | TRBJ1-2 | TRBV13 | . | TRBD1
TGTGCCAGCAGCTCTCCGGGGGGCATCTACAATGAGCAGTTCTTC | CASSSPGGIYNEQFF | TRBJ2-1 | TRBV7-9 | . | .
TGTGCCAGCTCACCTTCCGGGACAGGGCAATATAGCAATCAGCCCCAGCATTTT | CASSPSGTGQYSNQPQHF | TRBJ1-5 | TRBV18 | . | TRBD1
TGTGCCAGCAGCCAAGTGTATGCGGGGGGTCGTTCACCCCTCCACTTT | CASSQVYAGGRSPLHF | TRBJ1-6 | TRBV14 | . | .
TGTGCCATCAGTGAGCGGACGGGACACTACGAGCAGTACTTC | CAISERTGHYEQYF | TRBJ2-7 | TRBV10-3 | . | .
TGTGCCAGCTCACCACCACGTGCCTACGAGCAGTACTTC | CASSPPRAYEQYF | TRBJ2-7 | TRBV18 | . | .
TGTGCCAGCACAGGACAGGAGAGCACAGATACGCAGTATTTT | CASTGQESTDTQYF | TRBJ2-3 | TRBV18 | once | TRBD1
TGCGCCAGCAGCCCAGGGACTAGCACAGATACGCAGTATTTT | CASSPGTSTDTQYF | TRBJ2-3 | TRBV5-1 | . | .
TGTGCCATCAGAACAGGGTCCGGGGAGCTGTTTTTT | CAIRTGSGELFF | TRBJ2-2 | TRBV10-3 | . | .
TGTGCCAGCAGCGTACCCCGGCGGGGGGCCTCAGATACGCAGTATTTT | CASSVPRRGASDTQYF | TRBJ2-3 | TRBV9 | few | TRBD2
TGTGCCAGCTCACCCATGGGGGACAGCTCCTACAATGAGCAGTTCTTC | CASSPMGDSSYNEQFF | TRBJ2-1 | TRBV18 | . | TRBD1
TGTGCCAGCAGCTTAGGGTGGCGGTTGCAAGAGACCCAGTACTTC | CASSLGWRLQETQYF | TRBJ2-5 | TRBV13 | . | .